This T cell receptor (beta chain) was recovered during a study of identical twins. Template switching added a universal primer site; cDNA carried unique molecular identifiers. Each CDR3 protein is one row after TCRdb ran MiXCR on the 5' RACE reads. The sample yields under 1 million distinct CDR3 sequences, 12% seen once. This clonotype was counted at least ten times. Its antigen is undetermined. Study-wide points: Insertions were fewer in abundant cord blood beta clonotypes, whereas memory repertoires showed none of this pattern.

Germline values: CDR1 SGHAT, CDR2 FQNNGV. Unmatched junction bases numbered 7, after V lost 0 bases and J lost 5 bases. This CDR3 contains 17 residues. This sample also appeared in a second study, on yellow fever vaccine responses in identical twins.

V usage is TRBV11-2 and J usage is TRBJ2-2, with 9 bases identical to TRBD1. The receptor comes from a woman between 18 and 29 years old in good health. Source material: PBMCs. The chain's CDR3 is CASSLDQNRGPTGELFF. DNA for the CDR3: TGTGCCAGCAGCTTAGATCAGAACAGGGGGCCTACCGGGGAGCTGTTTTTT.